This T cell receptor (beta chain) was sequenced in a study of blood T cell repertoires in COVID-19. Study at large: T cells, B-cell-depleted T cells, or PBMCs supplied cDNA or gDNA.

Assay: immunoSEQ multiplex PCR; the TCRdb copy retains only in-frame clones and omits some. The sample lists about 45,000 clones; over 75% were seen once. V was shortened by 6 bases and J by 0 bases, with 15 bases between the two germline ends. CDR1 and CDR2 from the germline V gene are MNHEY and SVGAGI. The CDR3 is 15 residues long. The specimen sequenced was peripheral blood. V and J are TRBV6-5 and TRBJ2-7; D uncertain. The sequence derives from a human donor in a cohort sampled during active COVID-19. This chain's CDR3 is CASSPGGSSSYEQYF. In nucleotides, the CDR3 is TGTGCCAGCAGCCCGGGTGGCTCGAGCTCCTACGAGCAGTACTTC.